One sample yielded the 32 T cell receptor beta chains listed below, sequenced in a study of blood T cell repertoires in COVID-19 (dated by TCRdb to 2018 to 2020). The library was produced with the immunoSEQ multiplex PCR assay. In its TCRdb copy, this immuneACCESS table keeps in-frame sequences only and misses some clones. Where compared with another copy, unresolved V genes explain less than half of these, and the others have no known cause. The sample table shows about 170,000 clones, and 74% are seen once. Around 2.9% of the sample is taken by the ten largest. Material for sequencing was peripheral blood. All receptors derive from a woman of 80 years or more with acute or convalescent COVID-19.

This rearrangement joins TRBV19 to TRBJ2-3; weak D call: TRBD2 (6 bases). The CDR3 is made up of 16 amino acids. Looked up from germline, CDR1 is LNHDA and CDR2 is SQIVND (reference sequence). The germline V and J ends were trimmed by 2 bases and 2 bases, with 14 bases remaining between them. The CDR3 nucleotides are TGTGCCAGTAGTATAAGGACGGGAGAGTACACAGATACGCAGTATTTT. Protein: CASSIRTGEYTDTQYF.

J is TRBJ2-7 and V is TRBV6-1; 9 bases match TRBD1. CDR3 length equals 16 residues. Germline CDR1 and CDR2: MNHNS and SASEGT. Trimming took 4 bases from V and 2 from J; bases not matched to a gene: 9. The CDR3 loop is CASSGDSGQGTYEQYF. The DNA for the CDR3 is TGTGCCAGCAGTGGTGATTCGGGACAGGGAACCTACGAGCAGTACTTC.

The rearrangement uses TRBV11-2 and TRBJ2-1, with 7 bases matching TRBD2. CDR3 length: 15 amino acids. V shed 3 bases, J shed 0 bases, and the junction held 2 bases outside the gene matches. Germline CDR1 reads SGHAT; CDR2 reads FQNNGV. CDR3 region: CASSFWGGSYNEQFF. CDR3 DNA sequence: TGTGCCAGCAGCTTTTGGGGGGGCTCCTACAATGAGCAGTTCTTC.

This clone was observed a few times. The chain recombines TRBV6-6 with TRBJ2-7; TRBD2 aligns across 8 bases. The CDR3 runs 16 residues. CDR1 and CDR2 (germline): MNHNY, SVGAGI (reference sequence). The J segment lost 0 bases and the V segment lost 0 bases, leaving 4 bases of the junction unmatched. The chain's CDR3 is CASSYSGGTSSYEQYF. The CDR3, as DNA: TGTGCCAGCAGTTACTCTGGGGGGACTAGCTCCTACGAGCAGTACTTC.

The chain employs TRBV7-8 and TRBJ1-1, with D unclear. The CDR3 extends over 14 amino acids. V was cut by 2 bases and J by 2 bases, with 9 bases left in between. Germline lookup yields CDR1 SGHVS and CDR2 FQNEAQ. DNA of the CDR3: TGTGCCAGCAGCTTAATCGAGAGAAACACTGAAGCTTTCTTT. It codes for CASSLIERNTEAFF.

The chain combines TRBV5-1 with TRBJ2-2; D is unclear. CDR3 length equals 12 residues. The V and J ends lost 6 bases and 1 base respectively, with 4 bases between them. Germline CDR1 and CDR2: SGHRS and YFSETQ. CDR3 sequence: CASKRNTGELFF. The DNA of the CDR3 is TGCGCCAGCAAGAGGAACACCGGGGAGCTGTTTTTT.

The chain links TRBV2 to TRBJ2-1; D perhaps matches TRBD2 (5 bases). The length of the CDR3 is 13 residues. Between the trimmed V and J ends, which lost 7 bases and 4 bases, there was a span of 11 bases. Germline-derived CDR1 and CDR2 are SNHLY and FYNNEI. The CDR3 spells CASILDSYNEQFF. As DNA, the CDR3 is TGTGCCAGCATCTTGGACTCATACAATGAGCAGTTCTTC.

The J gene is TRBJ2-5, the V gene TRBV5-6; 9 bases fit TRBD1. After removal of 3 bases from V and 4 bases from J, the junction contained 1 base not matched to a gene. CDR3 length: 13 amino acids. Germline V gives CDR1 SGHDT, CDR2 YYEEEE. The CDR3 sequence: CASSWGQGETQYF. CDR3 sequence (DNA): TGTGCCAGCAGCTGGGGACAGGGAGAGACCCAGTACTTC.

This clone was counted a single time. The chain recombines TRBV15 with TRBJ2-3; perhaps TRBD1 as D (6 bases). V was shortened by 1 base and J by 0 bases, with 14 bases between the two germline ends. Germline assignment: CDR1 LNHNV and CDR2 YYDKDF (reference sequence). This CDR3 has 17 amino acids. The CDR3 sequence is CATSRGGQKISTDTQYF. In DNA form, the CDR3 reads TGTGCCACCAGCAGAGGAGGACAGAAGATTAGCACAGATACGCAGTATTTT. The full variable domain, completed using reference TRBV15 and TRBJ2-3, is DAMVIQNPRYQVTQFGKPVTLSCSQTLNHNVMYWYQQKSSQAPKLLFHYYDKDFNNEADTPDNFQSRRPNTSFCFLDIRSPGLGDTAMYLCATSRGGQKISTDTQYFGPGTRLTVL.

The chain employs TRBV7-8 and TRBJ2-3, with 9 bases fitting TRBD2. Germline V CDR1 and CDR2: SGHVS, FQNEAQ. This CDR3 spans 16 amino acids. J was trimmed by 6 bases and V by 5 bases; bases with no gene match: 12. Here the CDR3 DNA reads TGTGCCAGCAGCCCCCAAGCGGGGGGCATCGCGGATACGCAGTATTTT. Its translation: CASSPQAGGIADTQYF.

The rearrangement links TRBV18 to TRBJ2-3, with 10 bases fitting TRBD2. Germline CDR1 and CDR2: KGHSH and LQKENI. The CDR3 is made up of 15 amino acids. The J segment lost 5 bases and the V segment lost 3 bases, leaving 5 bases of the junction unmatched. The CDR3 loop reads CASSPASGRRDTQYF. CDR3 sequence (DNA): TGTGCCAGCTCACCTGCTAGCGGGAGACGAGATACGCAGTATTTT.

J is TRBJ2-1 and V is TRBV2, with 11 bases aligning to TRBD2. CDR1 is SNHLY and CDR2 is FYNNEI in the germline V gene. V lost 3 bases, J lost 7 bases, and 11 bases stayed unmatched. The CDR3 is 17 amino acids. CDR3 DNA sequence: TGTGCCAGCAGTGAGAGGTCTAGCGGGAGGATAGGTAATGAGCAGTTCTTC. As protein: CASSERSSGRIGNEQFF.

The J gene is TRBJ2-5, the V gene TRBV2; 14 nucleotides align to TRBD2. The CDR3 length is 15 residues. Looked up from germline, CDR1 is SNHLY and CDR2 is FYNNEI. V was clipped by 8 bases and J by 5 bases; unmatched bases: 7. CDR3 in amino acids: CASQSGLAGVETQYF. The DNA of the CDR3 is TGTGCCAGCCAATCGGGACTAGCGGGAGTGGAGACCCAGTACTTC.

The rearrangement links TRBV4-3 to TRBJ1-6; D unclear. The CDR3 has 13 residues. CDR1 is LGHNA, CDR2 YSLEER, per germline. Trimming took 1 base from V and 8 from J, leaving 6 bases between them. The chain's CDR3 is CASSQVEDSPLHF. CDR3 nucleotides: TGCGCCAGCAGCCAAGTTGAGGATTCACCCCTCCACTTT.

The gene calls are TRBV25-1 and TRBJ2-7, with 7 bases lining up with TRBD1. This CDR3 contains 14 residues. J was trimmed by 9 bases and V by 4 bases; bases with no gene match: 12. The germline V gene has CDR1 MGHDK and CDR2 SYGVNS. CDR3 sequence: CASSVTGTVRGQYF. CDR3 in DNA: TGTGCCAGCAGTGTCACCGGGACAGTTCGGGGGCAGTACTTC.

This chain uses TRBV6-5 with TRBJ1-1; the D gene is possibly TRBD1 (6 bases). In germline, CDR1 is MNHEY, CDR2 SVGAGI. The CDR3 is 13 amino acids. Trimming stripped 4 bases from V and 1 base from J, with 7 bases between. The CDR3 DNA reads TGTGCCAGCAGTTGGACAGCGAACACTGAAGCTTTCTTT. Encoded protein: CASSWTANTEAFF.

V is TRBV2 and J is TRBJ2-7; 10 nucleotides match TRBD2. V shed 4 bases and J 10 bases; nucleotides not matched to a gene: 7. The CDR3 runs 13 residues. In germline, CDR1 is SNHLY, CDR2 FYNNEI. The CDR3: CASSVDLAGVQYF. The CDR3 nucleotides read TGTGCCAGCAGTGTGGATCTAGCGGGAGTTCAGTACTTC.

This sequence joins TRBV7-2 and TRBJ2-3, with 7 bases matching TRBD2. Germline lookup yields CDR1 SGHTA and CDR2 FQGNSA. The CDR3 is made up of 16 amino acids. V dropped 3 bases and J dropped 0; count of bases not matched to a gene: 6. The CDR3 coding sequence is TGTGCCAGCAGCTTCAGGAGCGGGGCAAGCACAGATACGCAGTATTTT. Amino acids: CASSFRSGASTDTQYF.

CDR3 nucleotides: TGTGCCAGCAGTTATTCATCCGGGAGGGGATCCGAGCAGTACTTC. Its protein is CASSYSSGRGSEQYF. The chain combines TRBV6-6 with TRBJ2-7; 8 bases are a match to TRBD2. Losses at the gene ends were 3 bases for V and 6 bases for J; bases not matched to a gene: 10. CDR1 MNHNY and CDR2 SVGAGI come from the germline V gene (reference sequence). The CDR3 runs 15 residues.

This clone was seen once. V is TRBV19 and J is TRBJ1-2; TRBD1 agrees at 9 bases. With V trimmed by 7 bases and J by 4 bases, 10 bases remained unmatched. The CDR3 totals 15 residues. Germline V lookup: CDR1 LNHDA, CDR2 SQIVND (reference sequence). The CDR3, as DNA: TGTGCCAGTAATACAGGACAGGGGTTGGGCTATGGCTACACCTTC. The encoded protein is CASNTGQGLGYGYTF.

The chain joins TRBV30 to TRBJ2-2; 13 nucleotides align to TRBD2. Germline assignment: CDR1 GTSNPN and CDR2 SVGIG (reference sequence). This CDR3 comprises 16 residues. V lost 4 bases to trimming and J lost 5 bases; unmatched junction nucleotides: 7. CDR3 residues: CAWKLAGGPVTGELFF. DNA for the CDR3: TGTGCCTGGAAACTAGCGGGAGGGCCGGTGACCGGGGAGCTGTTTTTT.

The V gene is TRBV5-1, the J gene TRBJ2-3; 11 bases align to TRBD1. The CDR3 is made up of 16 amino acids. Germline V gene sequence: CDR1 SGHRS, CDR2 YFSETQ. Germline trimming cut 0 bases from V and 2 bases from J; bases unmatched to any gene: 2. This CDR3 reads CASSLAGQGVTDTQYF. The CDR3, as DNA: TGCGCCAGCAGCTTGGCGGGACAGGGGGTCACAGATACGCAGTATTTT.

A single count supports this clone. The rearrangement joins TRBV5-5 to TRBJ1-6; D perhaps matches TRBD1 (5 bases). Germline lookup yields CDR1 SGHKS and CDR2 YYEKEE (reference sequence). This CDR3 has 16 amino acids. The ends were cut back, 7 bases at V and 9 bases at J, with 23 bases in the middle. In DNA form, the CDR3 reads TGTGCCAGCTCAACCCTCGGGGGGTACTACTCTTCACCCCTCCACTTT. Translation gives CASSTLGGYYSSPLHF.

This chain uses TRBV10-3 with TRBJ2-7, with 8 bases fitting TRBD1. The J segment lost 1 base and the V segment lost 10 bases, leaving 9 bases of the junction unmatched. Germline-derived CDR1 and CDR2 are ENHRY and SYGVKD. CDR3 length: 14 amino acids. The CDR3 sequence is CATRRQGRSYEQYF. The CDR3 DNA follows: TGTGCCACGCGGAGACAGGGGAGGTCCTACGAGCAGTACTTC.

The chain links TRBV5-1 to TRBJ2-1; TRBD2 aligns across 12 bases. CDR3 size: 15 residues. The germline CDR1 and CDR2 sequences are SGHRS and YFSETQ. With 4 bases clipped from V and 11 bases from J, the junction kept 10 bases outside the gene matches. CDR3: CASSPVPLAGGQQFF. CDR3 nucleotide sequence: TGCGCCAGCAGCCCGGTACCACTAGCGGGAGGCCAGCAGTTCTTC.

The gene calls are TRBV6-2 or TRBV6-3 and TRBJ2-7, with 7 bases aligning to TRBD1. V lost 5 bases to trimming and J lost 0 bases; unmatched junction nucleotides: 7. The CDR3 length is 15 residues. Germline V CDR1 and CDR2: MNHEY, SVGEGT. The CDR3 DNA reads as TGTGCCAGCAGTGATCCGGGACAGAGCTCCTACGAGCAGTACTTC. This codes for CASSDPGQSSYEQYF.

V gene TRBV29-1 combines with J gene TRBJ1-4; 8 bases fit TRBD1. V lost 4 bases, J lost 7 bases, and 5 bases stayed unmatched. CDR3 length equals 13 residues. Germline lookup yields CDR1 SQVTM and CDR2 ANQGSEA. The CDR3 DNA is TGCAGCGTTGCCGGTACAGGGGGTGAAAAACTGTTTTTT. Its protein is CSVAGTGGEKLFF.

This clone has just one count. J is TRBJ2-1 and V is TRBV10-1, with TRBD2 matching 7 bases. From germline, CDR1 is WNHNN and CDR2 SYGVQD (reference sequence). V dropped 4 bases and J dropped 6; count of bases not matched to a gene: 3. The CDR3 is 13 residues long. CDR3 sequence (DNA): TGCGCCAGCAGTGCCGCTAGCGGCAATGAGCAGTTCTTC. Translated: CASSAASGNEQFF.

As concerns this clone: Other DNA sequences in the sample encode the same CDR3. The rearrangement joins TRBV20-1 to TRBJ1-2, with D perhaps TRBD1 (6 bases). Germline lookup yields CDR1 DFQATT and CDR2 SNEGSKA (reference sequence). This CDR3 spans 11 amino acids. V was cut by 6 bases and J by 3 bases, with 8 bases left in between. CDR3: CSANRDYGYTF. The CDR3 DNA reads TGCAGTGCCAACAGGGACTATGGCTACACCTTC.

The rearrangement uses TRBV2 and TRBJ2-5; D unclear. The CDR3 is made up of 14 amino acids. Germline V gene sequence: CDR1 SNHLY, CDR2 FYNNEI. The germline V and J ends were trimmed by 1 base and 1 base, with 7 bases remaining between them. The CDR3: CASSEGAGQETQYF. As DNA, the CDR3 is TGTGCCAGCAGTGAAGGCGCAGGCCAAGAGACCCAGTACTTC.

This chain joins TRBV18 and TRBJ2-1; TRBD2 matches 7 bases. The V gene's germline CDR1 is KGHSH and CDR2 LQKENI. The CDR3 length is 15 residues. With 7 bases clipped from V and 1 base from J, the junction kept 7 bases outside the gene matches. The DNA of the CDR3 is TGTGCCAGCTTGCGAGGGGAGGGGTCCTACAATGAGCAGTTCTTC. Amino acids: CASLRGEGSYNEQFF. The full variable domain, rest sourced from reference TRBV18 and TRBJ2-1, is NAGVMQNPRHLVRRRGQEARLRCSPMKGHSHVYWYRQLPEEGLKFMVYLQKENIIDESGMPKERFSAEFPKEGPSILRIQQVVRGDSAAYFCASLRGEGSYNEQFFGPGTRLTVL.

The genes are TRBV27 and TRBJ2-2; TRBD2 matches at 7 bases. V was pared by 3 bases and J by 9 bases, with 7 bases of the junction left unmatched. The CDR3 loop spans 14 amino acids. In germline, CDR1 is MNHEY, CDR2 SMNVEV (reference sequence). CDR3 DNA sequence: TGTGCCAGCAGTTTGTATGGGCGGGAGAGGGAGCTGTTTTTT. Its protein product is CASSLYGRERELFF.